Below, one T cell receptor beta chain is given with its context. Its target is not known. This specimen belongs to a study of early stage breast cancer tumors. Whole-study context: ER+/PR+/HER2- status applied to about 70% of the 16 invasive breast tumors.

Study-wide results and limits: Enriched TCRB sequences shared across patients were mostly commonly generated sequences.

Sequenced by immunoSEQ multiplex PCR; TCRdb stores in-frame clones only, minus some. The data hold about 72,000 clones, with roughly three quarters observed a single time. There are 15 residues in the CDR3. Trimming removed 4 bases at V and 3 bases at J, with 16 bases between. CDR1 is MNHEY and CDR2 is SVGAGI in the germline V gene. V and J are TRBV6-5 and TRBJ2-7, with D hard to call. The TCR originated in a person aged 55 to 75 with breast cancer. Sequenced sample: blood. The CDR3 DNA is TGTGCCAGCAGTTCGGATTTCGGTAGGATCTACGAGCAGTACTTC. This codes for CASSSDFGRIYEQYF.